What follows describes a single T cell receptor beta chain. Its specificity is not known. Vbeta (60) and Jbeta (13) primers were used in the PCR. Libraries were prepared by immunoSEQ multiplex PCR; TCRdb keeps only in-frame clonotypes and omits some of them. The profile covers under 200,000 clones, with 80% appearing a single time and 6.3% taken by the ten largest. The data were obtained in a study of cytomegalovirus exposure and HLA in healthy donors. Although they were nominally healthy when sampled, donors likely had unrecorded immune exposures. Findings of the study overall: 164 TCR beta chains were listed as cytomegalovirus-associated.

The specimen was PBMCs. The receptor was isolated from a male donor in good health and CMV-seropositive.

CDR3 amino acids: CASSTSGRAQETQYF. CDR3 DNA: TGTGCCAGCAGCACCTCCGGGAGGGCCCAAGAGACCCAGTACTTC. This chain joins TRBV7-2 and TRBJ2-5; 8 bases are shared with TRBD2. The V and J ends lost 5 bases and 1 base, in that order; junction bases with no gene match: 6. CDR1 and CDR2 (germline): SGHTA, FQGNSA. The CDR3 is 15 residues long. Full variable domain (missing parts from reference TRBV7-2 and TRBJ2-5): GAGVSQSPSNKVTEKGKDVELRCDPISGHTALYWYRQSLGQGLEFLIYFQGNSAPDKSGLPSDRFSAERTGGSVSTLTIQRTQQEDSAVYLCASSTSGRAQETQYFGPGTRLLVL.